Each of the 25 T cell receptor beta chains below was sequenced from the same sample in a study of blood T cell repertoires in COVID-19. Libraries were prepared by immunoSEQ multiplex PCR; TCRdb keeps only in-frame clonotypes and omits some of them. The sample contains about 480,000 clones, 89% of which appear only once. Sample: peripheral blood. The receptors were gathered from a man between 18 and 35 years old with COVID-19, enrolled during active disease.

The count of this clone is one. Here the CDR3 DNA reads TGTGCCAGCAGCCATGACAGGGGCCGGAGCGACACCATGAACACTGAAGCTTTCTTT. As protein: CASSHDRGRSDTMNTEAFF. V and J are TRBV4-2 and TRBJ1-1; 8 bases line up with TRBD1. Germline CDR1 LGHNA, CDR2 YNFKEQ. The CDR3 consists of 19 residues. V was pared by 3 bases and J by 0 bases, with 15 bases of the junction left unmatched.

V is TRBV5-1 and J is TRBJ2-5; D not resolved. CDR3 length: 13 residues. The germline V and J ends were trimmed by 2 bases and 2 bases, with 7 bases remaining between them. Germline V CDR1 and CDR2: SGHRS, YFSETQ. The CDR3 DNA sequence: TGCGCCAGCAGCTTCCCCGGTCAAGAGACCCAGTACTTC. Amino acids: CASSFPGQETQYF.

Comments on this clone: This CDR3 is also generated by other DNA sequences in the sample. CDR3 nucleotide sequence: TGCGCCAGCAGCTTGGGGGACAGAAATCAGCCCCAGCATTTT. Translation: CASSLGDRNQPQHF. The V and J genes are TRBV5-1 and TRBJ1-5; 7 bases fit TRBD1. Germline assignment: CDR1 SGHRS and CDR2 YFSETQ. This CDR3 has 14 residues. Losses at the gene ends were 0 bases for V and 4 bases for J; bases not matched to a gene: 1.

There are a few counts of this clone. This rearrangement joins TRBV6-1 to TRBJ1-5; 9 bases are shared with TRBD1. The CDR3 contains 16 residues. Looked up from germline, CDR1 is MNHNS and CDR2 is SASEGT. V lost 4 bases and J lost 5; bases outside the gene matches: 9. The CDR3 here is CASSGRTGDPYQPQHF. Here the CDR3 DNA reads TGTGCCAGCAGTGGTCGGACAGGGGACCCATATCAGCCCCAGCATTTT.

The chain carries TRBV10-3 and TRBJ2-4; 8 bases are a match to TRBD2. V was clipped by 5 bases and J by 11 bases; unmatched bases: 8. The CDR3 length is 13 residues. Germline V gives CDR1 ENHRY, CDR2 SYGVKD. CDR3 DNA sequence: TGTGCCATCAGTCAAGCGGGAGAGGAGGTTCAGTACTTC. This encodes CAISQAGEEVQYF.

This clone has just a few counts. V is TRBV5-4 and J is TRBJ2-1, with TRBD2 matching over 10 bases. The CDR3 is 15 residues long. In germline, CDR1 is SGHNT, CDR2 YYREEE (reference sequence). V lost 1 base, J lost 5 bases, and 3 bases stayed unmatched. The CDR3 sequence: CASSLWLAGDNEQFF. For the CDR3, the DNA is TGTGCCAGCAGCTTGTGGCTAGCGGGAGACAATGAGCAGTTCTTC.

The genes are TRBV28 and TRBJ2-5; 9 bases are shared with TRBD1. Trimming took 1 base from V and 3 from J; bases not matched to a gene: 3. There are 15 residues in the CDR3. Germline CDR1 reads MDHEN; CDR2 reads SYDVKM. CDR3: CASSLSGQGEETQYF. The CDR3 region has the DNA TGTGCCAGCAGTTTATCGGGACAGGGTGAAGAGACCCAGTACTTC. Based on the CDR3 plus reference TRBV28 and TRBJ2-5, the full variable domain is DVKVTQSSRYLVKRTGEKVFLECVQDMDHENMFWYRQDPGLGLRLIYFSYDVKMKEKGDIPEGYSVSREKKERFSLILESASTNQTSMYLCASSLSGQGEETQYFGPGTRLLVL.

The chain uses TRBV6-6 and TRBJ2-3, with 8 bases aligning to TRBD2. V shed 5 bases and J 4 bases; nucleotides not matched to a gene: 11. There are 16 residues in the CDR3. Germline V CDR1 and CDR2: MNHNY, SVGAGI (reference sequence). The CDR3 here is CASSPIERGKADTQYF. The CDR3 DNA reads as TGTGCCAGCAGTCCGATTGAGCGGGGGAAGGCAGATACGCAGTATTTT.

The chain couples TRBV19 to TRBJ1-5; D is unresolved. Between the trimmed V and J ends, which lost 3 bases and 5 bases, there was a span of 14 bases. The CDR3 is made up of 15 amino acids. Germline V CDR1 and CDR2: LNHDA, SQIVND (reference sequence). Here the CDR3 reads CASSIREGEYQPQHF. The CDR3 DNA is TGTGCCAGTAGTATTAGGGAGGGTGAATATCAGCCCCAGCATTTT. Full variable domain (rest looked up from reference TRBV19 and TRBJ1-5): DGGITQSPKYLFRKEGQNVTLSCEQNLNHDAMYWYRQDPGQGLRLIYYSQIVNDFQKGDIAEGYSVSREKKESFPLTVTSAQKNPTAFYLCASSIREGEYQPQHFGDGTRLSIL.

The V gene is TRBV6-2 or TRBV6-3, the J gene TRBJ2-7; the match to TRBD2 covers 8 bases. This CDR3 is built from 15 residues. In germline, CDR1 is MNHEY, CDR2 SVGEGT. Trimming took 2 bases from V and 2 from J; bases not matched to a gene: 5. Here the CDR3 reads CASSYEGLGTYEQYF. The CDR3 nucleotides are TGTGCCAGCAGTTACGAGGGACTAGGTACCTACGAGCAGTACTTC.

The rearrangement joins TRBV29-1 to TRBJ2-3; 9 bases map to TRBD1. Trimming cost V 8 bases and J 3 bases; bases outside gene matches: 6. The CDR3 length is 13 residues. Germline CDR1 SQVTM, CDR2 ANQGSEA. CDR3 sequence: CSTGTGPTDTQYF. CDR3 bases: TGCAGCACCGGGACAGGGCCAACAGATACGCAGTATTTT.

The chain is built from TRBV4-2 and TRBJ2-2, with 16 bases aligning to TRBD2. V lost 4 bases and J lost 7; bases outside the gene matches: 6. There are 17 residues in the CDR3. Germline V CDR1 and CDR2: LGHNA, YNFKEQ. CDR3 protein: CASSPGLAGGPGGELFF. DNA for the CDR3: TGTGCCAGCAGCCCGGGACTAGCGGGAGGGCCTGGCGGGGAGCTGTTTTTT.

The J gene is TRBJ1-2, the V gene TRBV3-1 (or the pseudogene TRBV3-2); 7 bases line up with TRBD1. The CDR3 length is 13 residues. The V segment lost 4 bases and the J segment 4 bases; nucleotides outside the gene matches: 3. Germline loops: CDR1 LGHDT, CDR2 YNNKEL (reference sequence). CDR3 nucleotide sequence: TGTGCCAGCAGCCGGGGGACAGCCTATGGCTACACCTTC. Protein product: CASSRGTAYGYTF.

This sequence joins TRBV11-2 and TRBJ1-5; D gene unclear. The V gene's germline CDR1 is SGHAT and CDR2 FQNNGV. CDR3 length: 13 residues. The V and J ends lost 5 bases and 3 bases respectively, with 8 bases between them. This CDR3 reads CASSHADNQPQHF. For the CDR3, the DNA is TGTGCCAGCAGCCATGCGGACAATCAGCCCCAGCATTTT.

The genes are TRBV6-6 and TRBJ1-2, with 7 bases lining up with TRBD1. Trimming at V came to 6 bases and at J to 1 base, leaving 2 bases not matched to a gene. Germline CDR1 MNHNY, CDR2 SVGAGI (reference sequence). The CDR3 covers 13 residues. CDR3 in DNA: TGTGCCAGCAGGCGGGACAGTAACTATGGCTACACCTTC. Its translation: CASRRDSNYGYTF.

The chain links TRBV11-3 to TRBJ2-2; D is possibly TRBD2 (6 bases). With 5 bases removed from V and 1 base from J, the gap between germline ends came to 17 bases. This CDR3 has 17 residues. Germline V CDR1 and CDR2: SGHNT, YENEEA. As DNA, the CDR3 is TGTGCCAGCAGCCCCGATATGGAGCGGGTGAACACCGGGGAGCTGTTTTTT. Its protein is CASSPDMERVNTGELFF.

V usage is TRBV5-1 and J usage is TRBJ2-2; 10 bases are a match to TRBD1. Trimming removed 5 bases from V and 6 bases from J; junction bases left unmatched: 4. This CDR3 has 14 amino acids. Germline V lookup: CDR1 SGHRS, CDR2 YFSETQ. The CDR3 DNA reads TGCGCCAGCAGTTCTGGACAGGGGGCCGGGGAGCTGTTTTTT. Residues: CASSSGQGAGELFF.

This chain joins TRBV5-1 and TRBJ2-1; TRBD1 matches 8 bases. The CDR3 sequence is 17 residues long. The germline V gene encodes CDR1 SGHRS and CDR2 YFSETQ. Losses at the gene ends were 0 bases for V and 3 bases for J; bases not matched to a gene: 8. The CDR3 reads CASSLVSGTGIYNEQFF. The CDR3 nucleotides are TGCGCCAGCAGCTTGGTATCCGGGACAGGAATCTACAATGAGCAGTTCTTC.

The chain is built from TRBV7-8 and TRBJ2-5; D perhaps matches TRBD2 (6 bases). Germline loops: CDR1 SGHVS, CDR2 FQNEAQ. Trimming stripped 5 bases from V and 5 bases from J, with 15 bases between. The CDR3 runs to 14 residues. CDR3 sequence: CASSRRERRETQYF. For the CDR3, the DNA is TGTGCCAGCAGCCGACGGGAGCGCAGGGAGACCCAGTACTTC.

The V and J genes are TRBV2 and TRBJ2-2; possibly TRBD1 for D (5 bases). The V gene's germline CDR1 is SNHLY and CDR2 FYNNEI. This CDR3 spans 15 amino acids. Trimming shortened V by 6 bases and J by 1 base, and 12 bases separated the two germline ends. The CDR3, as DNA: TGTGCCAGCAGCGCCAAGACAGTGAACACCGGGGAGCTGTTTTTT. Protein sequence: CASSAKTVNTGELFF.

The rearrangement uses TRBV19 and TRBJ1-3; D is perhaps TRBD1 (5 bases). The CDR3 totals 14 residues. CDR1 and CDR2 from the germline V gene are LNHDA and SQIVND (reference sequence). V was pared by 3 bases and J by 7 bases, with 13 bases between. CDR3 DNA sequence: TGTGCCAGTAGTATTGATTCCCGGGGGAACACCATATATTTT. Protein: CASSIDSRGNTIYF.

The CDR3 nucleotides are TGTGCCAGCAGCTCGACAGGCGACGTGTGGGAGACCCAGTACTTC. It codes for CASSSTGDVWETQYF. J is TRBJ2-5 and V is TRBV11-3; D may be TRBD1 (6 bases). Germline CDR1 and CDR2: SGHNT and YENEEA. Trimming took off 4 bases at V and 5 bases at J, with 17 bases between the two ends. The CDR3 totals 15 residues. Filled out from reference TRBV11-3 and TRBJ2-5, the complete variable domain reads EAGVVQSPRYKIIEKKQPVAFWCNPISGHNTLYWYLQNLGQGPELLIRYENEEAVDDSQLPKDRFSAERLKGVDSTLKIQPAELGDSAVYLCASSSTGDVWETQYFGPGTRLLVL.

This sequence joins TRBV30 and TRBJ1-3; D uncertain. CDR1 is GTSNPN and CDR2 is SVGIG in the germline V gene (reference sequence). Trimming removed 5 bases from V and 4 bases from J, with 9 bases in between. CDR3 length: 12 amino acids. Written as DNA, the CDR3 is TGTGCCTGGGCCCACTTGGGAAACACCATATATTTT. This translates into CAWAHLGNTIYF. Together with reference TRBV30 and TRBJ1-3, the CDR3 gives the full variable domain: SQTIHQWPATLVQPVGSPLSLECTVEGTSNPNLYWYRQAAGRGLQLLFYSVGIGQISSEVPQNLSASRPQDRQFILSSKKLLLSDSGFYLCAWAHLGNTIYFGEGSWLTVV.

This chain joins TRBV27 and TRBJ1-3; unclear D gene. CDR1 MNHEY and CDR2 SMNVEV come from the germline V gene (reference sequence). Trimming took off 4 bases at V and 0 bases at J, with 10 bases between the two ends. The CDR3 loop spans 15 amino acids. The chain's CDR3 is CASSSLDTSGNTIYF. The DNA of the CDR3 is TGTGCCAGCAGTTCTCTAGATACCTCTGGAAACACCATATATTTT.

This clone was detected only once. This chain links TRBV11-2 with TRBJ2-3; 8 nucleotides align to TRBD2. Germline CDR1 and CDR2: SGHAT and FQNNGV. The V and J ends lost 1 base and 2 bases, in that order; junction bases with no gene match: 8. The CDR3 extends over 17 amino acids. This chain's CDR3 is CASSLVSGGRVTDTQYF. The CDR3 DNA is TGTGCCAGCAGCTTAGTATCGGGAGGGCGGGTCACAGATACGCAGTATTTT.